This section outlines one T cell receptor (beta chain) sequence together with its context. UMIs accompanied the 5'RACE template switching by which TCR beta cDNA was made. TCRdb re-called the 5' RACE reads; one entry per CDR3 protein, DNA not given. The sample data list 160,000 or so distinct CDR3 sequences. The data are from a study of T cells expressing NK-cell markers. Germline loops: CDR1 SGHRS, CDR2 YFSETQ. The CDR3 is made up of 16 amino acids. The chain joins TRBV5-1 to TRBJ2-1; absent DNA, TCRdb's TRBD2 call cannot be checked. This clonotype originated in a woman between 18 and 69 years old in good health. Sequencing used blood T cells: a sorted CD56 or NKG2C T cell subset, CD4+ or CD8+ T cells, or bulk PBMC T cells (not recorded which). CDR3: CASSRDQREFSNEQFF. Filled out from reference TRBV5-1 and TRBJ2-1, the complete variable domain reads KAGVTQTPRYLIKTRGQQVTLSCSPISGHRSVSWYQQTPGQGLQFLFEYFSETQRNKGNFPGRFSGRQFSNSRSEMNVSTLELGDSALYLCASSRDQREFSNEQFFGPGTRLTVL.